This entry lists 17 T cell receptor beta chains sequenced from one sample in a study of cytomegalovirus exposure and HLA in healthy donors. 60 Vbeta and 13 Jbeta primers were used in PCR. Sequenced by immunoSEQ multiplex PCR; TCRdb stores in-frame clones only, minus some. The profile covers under 150,000 clones, with roughly three quarters appearing a single time and approximately 0.94% taken by the ten largest. Sequenced material: PBMCs. The origin of the receptors is a woman in her sixties or seventies in good health and CMV-seronegative.

This sequence joins TRBV28 and TRBJ1-2; TRBD1 might be the D (6 bases). The germline CDR1 and CDR2 sequences are MDHEN and SYDVKM. V was trimmed by 6 bases and J by 3 bases, leaving 17 bases between them. This CDR3 comprises 15 residues. The CDR3 DNA reads TGTGCCAGCAGGAGAGGGGGGGATGGCGACTATGGCTACACCTTC. Amino acid sequence: CASRRGGDGDYGYTF.

This rearrangement joins TRBV6-1 to TRBJ1-5; tentative D call: TRBD1 (6 bases). The V and J ends lost 6 bases and 2 bases respectively, with 14 bases between them. Germline assignment: CDR1 MNHNS and CDR2 SASEGT. The CDR3 length is 15 residues. This chain's CDR3 is CASRPQGWGNQPQHF. The CDR3 nucleotides are TGTGCCAGCAGACCACAGGGATGGGGCAATCAGCCCCAGCATTTT.

V and J are TRBV5-1 and TRBJ1-5; TRBD1 is a possible D gene (5 bases). V gave up 4 bases and J gave up 1 base, with 12 bases separating them. This CDR3 contains 15 residues. Germline V gives CDR1 SGHRS, CDR2 YFSETQ. This chain's CDR3 is CASSASRVSNQPQHF. The CDR3 DNA reads as TGCGCCAGCAGCGCAAGCAGGGTGAGCAATCAGCCCCAGCATTTT. The full variable domain, in which reference TRBV5-1 and TRBJ1-5 provide the parts outside the CDR3, is KAGVTQTPRYLIKTRGQQVTLSCSPISGHRSVSWYQQTPGQGLQFLFEYFSETQRNKGNFPGRFSGRQFSNSRSEMNVSTLELGDSALYLCASSASRVSNQPQHFGDGTRLSIL.

V usage is TRBV9 and J usage is TRBJ2-7; D unclear. V lost 4 bases to trimming and J lost 6 bases, with 17 bases between them. In germline, CDR1 is SGDLS, CDR2 YYNGEE. The CDR3 length is 14 residues. The CDR3 DNA follows: TGTGCCAGCAGCTCCCATGCGGAGTTGGGCGAGCAGTACTTC. It specifies CASSSHAELGEQYF.

In this sample, this clone turned up a few times. The chain carries TRBV9 and TRBJ1-3; perhaps TRBD1 as D (5 bases). This CDR3 is 15 amino acids long. The germline V and J ends were trimmed by 0 bases and 1 base, with 8 bases remaining between them. Germline assignment: CDR1 SGDLS and CDR2 YYNGEE. The CDR3 sequence: CASSVAQGSGNTIYF. The CDR3 DNA reads as TGTGCCAGCAGCGTAGCGCAGGGATCTGGAAACACCATATATTTT.

The rearrangement joins TRBV5-6 to TRBJ2-1, with D maybe TRBD2 (7 bases). The germline V gene encodes CDR1 SGHDT and CDR2 YYEEEE. The CDR3 covers 19 residues. With 4 bases removed from V and 6 bases from J, the gap between germline ends came to 29 bases. The CDR3 loop reads CASSRFGGPEREGTNEQFF. The CDR3 DNA reads TGTGCCAGCAGCCGGTTCGGGGGCCCTGAGAGGGAGGGAACCAATGAGCAGTTCTTC.

This clone was detected once. The rearrangement links TRBV6-6 to TRBJ2-1, with 10 bases fitting TRBD1. J lost 13 bases, V lost 4 bases, and 16 bases had no gene match. CDR3 length: 16 residues. Germline CDR1 is MNHNY and CDR2 is SVGAGI (reference sequence). Here the CDR3 DNA reads TGTGCCAGCAGTTCGGACAGGGGGGTTGTTTTTGTAGCTCAGTTCTTC. Translation: CASSSDRGVVFVAQFF.

This sequence joins TRBV5-1 and TRBJ2-2, with 7 nucleotides matching TRBD1. The CDR3 runs 15 residues. The trim removed 4 bases at V and 1 base at J, leaving 4 bases unmatched. Germline assignment: CDR1 SGHRS and CDR2 YFSETQ. CDR3 nucleotide sequence: TGCGCCAGCAGCCCTAGGGGGCTGAACACCGGGGAGCTGTTTTTT. Protein product: CASSPRGLNTGELFF.

V is TRBV27 and J is TRBJ1-5, with 8 bases that match TRBD1. The V gene end was trimmed by 6 bases and the J gene end by 4 bases; junction bases not matched to a gene: 11. This CDR3 contains 16 residues. The germline V gene encodes CDR1 MNHEY and CDR2 SMNVEV (reference sequence). The CDR3, as DNA: TGTGCCAGCAGCCTATCAGGGGGCGCGAGGAATCAGCCCCAGCATTTT. Translated, it gives CASSLSGGARNQPQHF.

The chain uses TRBV11-2 and TRBJ2-2; the D is unclear. V lost 3 bases to trimming and J lost 4 bases, with 15 bases between them. The CDR3 runs to 16 residues. CDR1 SGHAT and CDR2 FQNNGV come from the germline V gene. CDR3 in DNA: TGTGCCAGCAGCTTCGACCCCAGGCGTACCACCGGGGAGCTGTTTTTT. It codes for CASSFDPRRTTGELFF.

This clone showed up just once. The chain uses TRBV28 and TRBJ1-3; tentative D call: TRBD1 (5 bases). CDR1 MDHEN and CDR2 SYDVKM come from the germline V gene. This CDR3 spans 17 amino acids. V lost 6 bases to trimming and J lost 0 bases, with 18 bases between them. The CDR3 DNA follows: TGTGCCAGCAGGGTCCAGGTGGGGCTACCCTCTGGAAACACCATATATTTT. Encoded protein: CASRVQVGLPSGNTIYF.

The chain employs TRBV2 and TRBJ2-1; 9 nucleotides align to TRBD1. V was pared by 5 bases and J by 4 bases, with 6 bases of the junction left unmatched. CDR3 length equals 15 residues. Germline lookup yields CDR1 SNHLY and CDR2 FYNNEI. The CDR3 DNA reads as TGTGCCAGCAGTCTACTAGGACAGGGGTACAATGAGCAGTTCTTC. As protein: CASSLLGQGYNEQFF. Drawing the rest from reference TRBV2 and TRBJ2-1, the complete variable domain is EPEVTQTPSHQVTQMGQEVILRCVPISNHLYFYWYRQILGQKVEFLVSFYNNEISEKSEIFDDQFSVERPDGSNFTLKIRSTKLEDSAMYFCASSLLGQGYNEQFFGPGTRLTVL.

The chain joins TRBV10-1 to TRBJ1-4; the D is unclear. Trimming cost V 10 bases and J 7 bases, with 10 bases left between them. This CDR3 spans 11 amino acids. CDR1 WNHNN and CDR2 SYGVQD come from the germline V gene (reference sequence). CDR3 amino acids: CATSPGEKLFF. For the CDR3, the DNA is TGCGCCACCTCACCCGGTGAAAAACTGTTTTTT.

The CDR3: CASSPLETLAKNIQYF. The DNA of the CDR3 is TGCGCCAGCAGCCCGCTGGAGACTCTAGCCAAAAACATTCAGTACTTC. The chain joins TRBV5-1 to TRBJ2-4; unclear D gene. The CDR3 consists of 16 residues. The V gene's germline CDR1 is SGHRS and CDR2 YFSETQ. Trimming cost V 4 bases and J 0 bases, with 14 bases left between them.

This clone was found a few times. V and J are TRBV9 and TRBJ2-7; D may be TRBD2 (7 bases). The CDR3 contains 17 residues. The V end was cut by 3 bases, the J end by 0 bases, with 19 bases between. CDR1 and CDR2 from the germline V gene are SGDLS and YYNGEE. For the CDR3, the DNA is TGTGCCAGCAGCGGAGGAGGCGGGGGCCGCTTCTCCTACGAGCAGTACTTC. It encodes CASSGGGGGRFSYEQYF.

This clone was seen a few times. This sequence joins TRBV27 and TRBJ2-3, with TRBD2 matching 12 bases. V was clipped by 0 bases and J by 8 bases; unmatched bases: 12. This CDR3 is 18 amino acids long. Germline V gene lookup returns CDR1 MNHEY and CDR2 SMNVEV (reference sequence). The chain's CDR3 is CASSLSILQLAGGGTQYF. Written as DNA, the CDR3 is TGTGCCAGCAGTTTATCCATACTCCAACTAGCGGGGGGTGGTACGCAGTATTTT.

This clone occurred once. This chain links TRBV18 with TRBJ1-1; 7 positions match TRBD1. V lost 4 bases to trimming and J lost 4 bases; unmatched junction nucleotides: 12. The CDR3 covers 16 residues. Germline V gives CDR1 KGHSH, CDR2 LQKENI. CDR3 loop: CASSLTEGARGTEAFF. The DNA of the CDR3 is TGTGCCAGCTCACTCACAGAGGGGGCGCGAGGCACTGAAGCTTTCTTT.